The rows below give T cell receptor beta chains drawn from one sample of a study of T cell responses to AZD1222 COVID-19 vaccine. Clones were sequenced by immunoSEQ multiplex PCR, and TCRdb holds only the in-frame ones, with some missing. In the table there are about 78,000 clones, roughly nine tenths of which are singletons. The material sequenced was peripheral blood, taken 28 days after the second AZD1222 dose. These TCRs come from an adult who received the AZD1222 COVID-19 vaccine. CDR3s include the opening cysteine and the closing phenylalanine or tryptophan. The size field is filled for only some rows; it gives once, few, many or a size class.

>TRBV7-9|-|14|TRBJ2-7
CASSPPGSSYEQYF
>TRBV5-4|-|16|TRBJ1-1
CASSPRRGGMNTEAFF
>TRBV30|-|13|TRBJ1-1
CARSPQENTEAFF
>TRBV11-2|-|16|TRBJ2-5
CASSPPRQGNQETQYF
>TRBV9|-|15|TRBJ2-2
CASSTGASEAGELFF
>TRBV12-1|-|15|TRBJ1-2
CASSFEVTAENGYTF
>TRBV7-3|-|13|TRBJ2-2
CASSLSSAGELFF
>TRBV7-7|-|12|TRBJ2-5
CASSVDQETQYF
>TRBV7-2|-|16|TRBJ1-5
CASTLWGEVSNQPQHF
>TRBV6-5|-|15|TRBJ2-2
CASSPRGGRTGELFF
>TRBV7-8|few|17|TRBJ1-5
CASSFESGQAGNQPQHF
>TRBV28|-|12|TRBJ1-1
CASSLIKTEAFF
>TRBV19|-|16|TRBJ1-5
CASSLGQFYSNQPQHF
>TRBV3-1/TRBV3-2|-|13|TRBJ1-2
CASVGRSNYGYTF
>TRBV10-3|-|17|TRBJ2-1
CAISESEAPSSYNEQFF
>TRBV18|-|13|TRBJ2-2
CASSDRDGGELFF
>TRBV12-3/TRBV12-4|-|13|TRBJ1-1
CASSLSGGTEAFF
>TRBV18|-|16|TRBJ2-3
CASSPRGAGSTDTQYF
>TRBV3-1/TRBV3-2|once|15|TRBJ1-2
CASSHRQGGGYGYTF
>TRBV9|-|15|TRBJ2-7
CASSVGWGPSYEQYF
>TRBV30|-|16|TRBJ1-5
CAWSAAPRGVDQPQHF
>TRBV30|-|13|TRBJ2-5
CAWTSGGEETQYF
>TRBV5-1|-|17|TRBJ1-4
CASSDLGTGRSNEKLFF
>TRBV7-9|-|15|TRBJ1-2
CASSLGQGQAYGYTF
>TRBV2|-|15|TRBJ2-1
CASSESRGLFDEQFF
>TRBV7-8|-|15|TRBJ1-1
CASSLGTGGSTEAFF
>TRBV9|-|15|TRBJ1-3
CASSARQGAWDTIYF
>TRBV5-8|-|15|TRBJ1-5
CASKQRGYGNQPQHF
>TRBV30|-|13|TRBJ1-5
CAWSVIGAQPQHF
>TRBV7-2|once|19|TRBJ2-7
CASSSLLGLDRKSSYEQYF
>TRBV11-3|once|13|TRBJ2-7
CASSLDRVGEQYF
>TRBV27|-|19|TRBJ2-3
CASSLGPGDFSLSTDTQYF
>TRBV19|-|14|TRBJ1-6
CASSIGQGGSPLHF
>TRBV25-1|once|15|TRBJ1-2
CASSDDHGTSHGYTF
>TRBV18|-|15|TRBJ1-5
CASSPRSGALVSQHF
>TRBV3-1/TRBV3-2|few|16|TRBJ1-5
CASSPSAGQGRQPQHF
>TRBV7-2|-|13|TRBJ2-7
CASSRTDSYEQYF
>TRBV4-3|-|15|TRBJ1-1
CASSHMRVGYTEAFF
>TRBV18|-|15|TRBJ1-3
CASSPPPQGGNTIYF
>TRBV28|-|11|TRBJ2-5
CASSPEETQYF
>TRBV11-2|-|14|TRBJ1-3
CASSFQESGNTIYF
>TRBV7-2|few|12|TRBJ1-6
CASSFGNSPLHF
>TRBV12-3/TRBV12-4|-|13|TRBJ2-1
CASSPTGDLVRFF
>TRBV27|few|16|TRBJ1-5
CASSPGTGLPNQPQHF
>TRBV28|-|14|TRBJ1-1
CASRLTGPNTEAFF
>TRBV29-1|-|13|TRBJ1-5
CSVVWGINQPQHF
>TRBV5-1|-|14|TRBJ1-4
CASSLGTGGEKLFF